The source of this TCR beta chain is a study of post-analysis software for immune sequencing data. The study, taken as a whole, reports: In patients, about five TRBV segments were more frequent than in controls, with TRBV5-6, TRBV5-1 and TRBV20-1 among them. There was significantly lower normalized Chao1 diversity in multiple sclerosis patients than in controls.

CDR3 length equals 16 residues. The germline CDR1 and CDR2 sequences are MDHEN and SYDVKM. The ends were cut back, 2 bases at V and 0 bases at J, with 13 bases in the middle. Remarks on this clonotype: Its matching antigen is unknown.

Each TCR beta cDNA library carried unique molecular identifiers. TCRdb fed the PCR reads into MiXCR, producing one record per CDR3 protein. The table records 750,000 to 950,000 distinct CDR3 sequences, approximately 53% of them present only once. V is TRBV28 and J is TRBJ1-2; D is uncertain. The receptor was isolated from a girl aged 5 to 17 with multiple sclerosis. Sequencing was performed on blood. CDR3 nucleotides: TGTGCCAGCAGTTTACCCTCGCTGGACGCTAACTATGGCTACACCTTC. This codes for CASSLPSLDANYGYTF.